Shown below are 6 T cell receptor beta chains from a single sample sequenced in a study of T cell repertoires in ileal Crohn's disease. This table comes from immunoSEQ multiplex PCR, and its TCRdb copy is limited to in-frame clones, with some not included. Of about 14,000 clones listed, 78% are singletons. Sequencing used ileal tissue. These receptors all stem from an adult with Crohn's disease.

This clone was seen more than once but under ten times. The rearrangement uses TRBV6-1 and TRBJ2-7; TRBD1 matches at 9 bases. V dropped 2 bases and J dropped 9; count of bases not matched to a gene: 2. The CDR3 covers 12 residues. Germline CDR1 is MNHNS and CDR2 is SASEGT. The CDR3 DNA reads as TGTGCCAGCAGTGAAACAGGGGGCGCGCAGTACTTC. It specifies CASSETGGAQYF.

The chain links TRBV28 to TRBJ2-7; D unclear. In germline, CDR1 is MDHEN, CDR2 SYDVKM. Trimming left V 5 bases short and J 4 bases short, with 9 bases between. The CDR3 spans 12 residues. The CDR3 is CASSDSVYEQYF. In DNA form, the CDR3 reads TGTGCCAGCAGTGACTCAGTTTACGAGCAGTACTTC.

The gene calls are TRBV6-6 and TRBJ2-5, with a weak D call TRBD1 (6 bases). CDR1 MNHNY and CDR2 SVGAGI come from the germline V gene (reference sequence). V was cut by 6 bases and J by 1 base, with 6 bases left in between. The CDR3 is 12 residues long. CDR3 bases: TGTGCCAGCAGGGACAGCCAAGAGACCCAGTACTTC. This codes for CASRDSQETQYF.

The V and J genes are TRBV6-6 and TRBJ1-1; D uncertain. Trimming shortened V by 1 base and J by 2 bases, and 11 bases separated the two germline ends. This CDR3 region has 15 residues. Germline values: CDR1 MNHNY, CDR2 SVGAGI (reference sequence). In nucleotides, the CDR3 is TGTGCCAGCAGTTACTACCCTAATTTAAACACTGAAGCTTTCTTT. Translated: CASSYYPNLNTEAFF.

The CDR3 nucleotides are TGCAGCATCCGTGGACAGACAAGCACAGATACGCAGTATTTT. Its translation is CSIRGQTSTDTQYF. The V and J genes are TRBV29-1 and TRBJ2-3, with D possibly matching TRBD1 (6 bases). The CDR3 spans 14 residues. The germline CDR1 and CDR2 sequences are SQVTM and ANQGSEA. Trimming left V 8 bases short and J 0 bases short, with 15 bases between.

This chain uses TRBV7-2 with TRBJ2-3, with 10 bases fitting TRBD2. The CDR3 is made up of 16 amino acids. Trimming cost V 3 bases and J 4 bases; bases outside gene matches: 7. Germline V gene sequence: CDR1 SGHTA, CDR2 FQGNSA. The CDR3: CASSFLKRGGADTQYF. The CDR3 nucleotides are TGTGCCAGCAGCTTTCTTAAGCGGGGGGGCGCAGATACGCAGTATTTT.